One and the same sample provided the 16 T cell receptor beta chains below, sequenced in a study of blood T cell repertoires in COVID-19. The protocol was immunoSEQ multiplex PCR, while the TCRdb copy is restricted to in-frame clones and leaves out a portion. The sample consists of a few hundred thousand clones, more than 70% of them appearing once. The source material was peripheral blood. The receptor set was obtained from a woman in her thirties with COVID-19, enrolled during active disease.

The rearrangement uses TRBV27 and TRBJ1-2; the D is unclear. Trimming stripped 2 bases from V and 3 bases from J, with 10 bases between. CDR1 is MNHEY, CDR2 SMNVEV, per germline (reference sequence). CDR3 length equals 14 residues. CDR3 bases: TGTGCCAGCAGTTTAGCACGCCGAGACTATGGCTACACCTTC. It encodes CASSLARRDYGYTF.

This clone has a single count. The chain employs TRBV7-2 and TRBJ2-5; 9 bases align to TRBD1. V was clipped by 1 base and J by 4 bases; unmatched bases: 1. Germline V CDR1 and CDR2: SGHTA, FQGNSA. The CDR3 covers 14 residues. The DNA for the CDR3 is TGTGCCAGCAGCTTAGACAGGGGGCGAGAGACCCAGTACTTC. It encodes CASSLDRGRETQYF.

The chain uses TRBV7-8 and TRBJ2-1, with 11 bases matching TRBD1. V shed 5 bases and J 5 bases; nucleotides not matched to a gene: 8. The CDR3 spans 16 residues. CDR1 is SGHVS, CDR2 FQNEAQ, per germline. CDR3 sequence: CASSPGPGQGDNEQFF. The CDR3 DNA sequence: TGTGCCAGCAGCCCTGGGCCGGGACAGGGGGACAATGAGCAGTTCTTC.

The chain joins TRBV4-3 to TRBJ2-2, with 10 bases that match TRBD2. V lost 2 bases to trimming and J lost 8 bases; unmatched junction nucleotides: 23. The germline CDR1 and CDR2 sequences are LGHNA and YSLEER. CDR3 size: 21 residues. CDR3 DNA: TGCGCCAGCAGCCAACCTACAGTAACGGGACTAGCGACGACGCGCGAGGGGGAGCTGTTTTTT. Translating gives CASSQPTVTGLATTREGELFF.

V usage is TRBV6-4 and J usage is TRBJ2-7, with a possible D match to TRBD1 (5 bases). V lost 6 bases, J lost 2 bases, and 17 bases lay in between. Germline-derived CDR1 and CDR2 are MRHNA and SNTAGT. The CDR3 runs 15 residues. CDR3 DNA sequence: TGTGCCAGCAGCCACCAGTTTACAGGCCCCTACGAGCAGTACTTC. As protein: CASSHQFTGPYEQYF.

This sequence joins TRBV2 and TRBJ1-2, with D possibly TRBD1 on 5 matching bases. Trimming removed 8 bases at V and 4 bases at J, with 14 bases between. This CDR3 has 13 residues. Germline V gene data show CDR1 as SNHLY and CDR2 as FYNNEI. CDR3 region: CASGSDGGYGYTF. Here the CDR3 DNA reads TGTGCCAGCGGCTCCGACGGGGGCTATGGCTACACCTTC.

The rearrangement uses TRBV28 and TRBJ1-2; possible D gene TRBD1, 5 bases. V was clipped by 8 bases and J by 2 bases, with 18 bases between them. Germline V CDR1 and CDR2: MDHEN, SYDVKM. This CDR3 comprises 15 residues. The CDR3 reads CASYPLARGNYGYTF. CDR3 in DNA: TGTGCCAGCTACCCTTTGGCGCGGGGGAACTATGGCTACACCTTC.

CDR3: CASSLLTPGLRYF. CDR3 nucleotides: TGTGCCAGCAGCTTATTGACGCCGGGACTCCGATACTTC. The J gene is TRBJ2-5, the V gene TRBV7-2; D may be TRBD2 (6 bases). CDR1 and CDR2 (germline): SGHTA, FQGNSA. The CDR3 spans 13 residues. V lost 2 bases and J lost 14, with 18 bases in between.

The gene calls are TRBV6-6 and TRBJ2-5, with 8 bases that match TRBD2. Germline V gene lookup returns CDR1 MNHNY and CDR2 SVGAGI (reference sequence). The CDR3 loop spans 13 amino acids. V lost 8 bases to trimming and J lost 7 bases; unmatched junction nucleotides: 9. The CDR3 here is CASREGRTGTQYF. As DNA, the CDR3 is TGTGCCAGCCGGGAGGGCAGGACCGGGACCCAGTACTTC.

The gene calls are TRBV4-2 and TRBJ1-2; D perhaps matches TRBD1 (5 bases). Germline lookup yields CDR1 LGHNA and CDR2 YNFKEQ. Trimming cost V 0 bases and J 6 bases, with 23 bases left between them. The CDR3 covers 18 residues. CDR3 in DNA: TGTGCCAGCAGCCAAGAAAGATCACAGGCAGCCCGGGTCCATGGCTACACCTTC. Encoded protein: CASSQERSQAARVHGYTF.

The chain is built from TRBV10-2 and TRBJ1-5, with 11 positions matching TRBD1. V was clipped by 4 bases and J by 2 bases; unmatched bases: 1. The germline V gene encodes CDR1 WSHSY and CDR2 SAAADI. The CDR3 is 15 amino acids. The CDR3: CASSGTGGRNQPQHF. The CDR3 nucleotides are TGCGCCAGCAGTGGGACAGGGGGCCGCAATCAGCCCCAGCATTTT.

CDR3: CASTLGASGTDTQYF. DNA of the CDR3: TGTGCCAGCACCCTCGGGGCTAGCGGGACAGATACGCAGTATTTT. The chain carries TRBV7-2 and TRBJ2-3; 8 positions agree with TRBD2. The germline CDR1 and CDR2 sequences are SGHTA and FQGNSA. The CDR3 has 15 residues. J gave up 3 bases and V 7 bases, and 9 bases lay outside the gene matches.

A single count supports this clone. The CDR3 here is CASSGGVYSNQPQHF. CDR3 nucleotides: TGTGCCAGCAGTGGGGGGGTATATAGCAATCAGCCCCAGCATTTT. This sequence joins TRBV2 and TRBJ1-5; maybe TRBD1 (5 bases). Germline V gene sequence: CDR1 SNHLY, CDR2 FYNNEI. V lost 4 bases, J lost 0 bases, and 10 bases lay in between. This CDR3 region has 15 residues.

Here the CDR3 DNA reads TGCAGCGTACAGGGGGAGGGTCGGGATTCACCCCTCCACTTT. Its translation: CSVQGEGRDSPLHF. V and J are TRBV29-1 and TRBJ1-6; 8 nucleotides agree with TRBD1. The CDR3 sequence is 14 residues long. J lost 8 bases, V lost 6 bases, and 9 bases had no gene match. CDR1 and CDR2 (germline): SQVTM, ANQGSEA.

The J gene is TRBJ1-5, the V gene TRBV28, with 9 nucleotides matching TRBD1. The CDR3 runs 16 residues. Unmatched junction bases numbered 13, after V lost 11 bases and J lost 2 bases. Germline CDR1 reads MDHEN; CDR2 reads SYDVKM. In nucleotides, the CDR3 is TGTGCCGCAAGGCCCCACAGGGGGCTTGGCAATCAGCCCCAGCATTTT. Translating it yields CAARPHRGLGNQPQHF. Full variable domain (remainder filled in from reference TRBV28 and TRBJ1-5): DVKVTQSSRYLVKRTGEKVFLECVQDMDHENMFWYRQDPGLGLRLIYFSYDVKMKEKGDIPEGYSVSREKKERFSLILESASTNQTSMYLCAARPHRGLGNQPQHFGDGTRLSIL.

This clone appeared once. The chain uses TRBV29-1 and TRBJ1-1; 7 nucleotides line up with TRBD1. Germline CDR1 reads SQVTM; CDR2 reads ANQGSEA. This CDR3 is built from 16 residues. J was trimmed by 3 bases and V by 4 bases; bases with no gene match: 14. The CDR3, as DNA: TGCAGCGTTGTGGGTTTTTCAGGGGGGATGTACACTGAAGCTTTCTTT. As protein: CSVVGFSGGMYTEAFF.